Below, one T cell receptor (beta chain) is given with its context. This clonotype was counted only a few times. Its specific antigen is unknown. No base quality information exists; no much larger clone differs at one position. V is pruned by 0 bases and J by 0 bases, leaving 5 bases of the junction without a gene match. Per the germline V gene (reference sequence), DFQATT is the CDR1 and SNEGSKA is the CDR2. From the cysteine up to the phenylalanine, the CDR3 has a length of 15 residues. Only the CDR3 DNA is retained, 45 bases long and in frame from the first base. The sample belongs to a study of T cells after yellow fever vaccination (dated by TCRdb to between 2019 and 2020). Describing the broader study: Libraries from fractions with low cell numbers were prepared with the SMART-Seq v4 Ultra Low Input RNA kit. To track T-cell clones before and after primary and booster YFV17D yellow fever vaccination, bulk TCR alpha and beta repertoires were sequenced longitudinally. Two healthy male donors made up the cohort, one aged 18 to 30 years and the other aged 30 to 39 years. Blood was drawn at multiple timepoints before and after primary and secondary immunization, with bulk PBMC replicates and cell subsets isolated.

Study-wide findings and limitations: A small fraction of clonotypes appeared in both the CD4 and CD8 compartments, likely as a result of convergent recombination. Computational filtering was needed because FACS-sorted repertoires could contain abundant contaminating clonotypes from the bulk population. Because the study included only two donors, the extent to which the findings can be generalized is limited. The secondary T-cell response was found to be weaker but faster than the primary response, with a peak reached on day 5 rather than on day 15. Most clones expanded after primary vaccination were re-detected after the booster (just under 97% of CD4 and approximately 88% of CD8), suggesting broad memory maintenance.

TCR cDNA was synthesized by 5'RACE template switching, through which a universal primer site and unique molecular identifiers were introduced. Priming for cDNA synthesis came from both the TCR alpha and TCR beta constant segments. Two PCR steps were used to amplify libraries, with sample barcodes and sequencing adapters being added in the second step. Libraries were sequenced on Illumina HiSeq 2500 (2x100 bp) or NovaSeq (2x150 bp). In the authors' own workflow: MIGEC was used to demultiplex reads and collapse the reads into UMI consensus sequences, and MiXCR was used for V(D)J alignment. Clonotypes responding to the vaccine were identified with edgeR on replicate PBMC samples, with the criteria of FDR below 0.01 and a log2 fold change above 5 up to day 15. Each bulk clonotype was labeled CD4 or CD8 based on which sequenced repertoire, CD4 or CD8, contained the clonotype at higher abundance. TCRdb trimmed the raw reads at Q25, called clones with MiXCR and kept productive beta chains. Each entry merges the rows of one CDR3 protein and shows their most common DNA and genes. For this entry, the V and J calls and clone size follow TCRdb and not the study's own pipeline. The sample table contains about 300,000 distinct CDR3 sequences; only one count was recorded for around 6.8% of them. Roughly a sixth of the sample belongs to the ten largest clones.

The sample's treatment or condition label, in plain terms: live attenuated yellow fever vaccine strain. At each blood-draw timepoint, two biological replicates of bulk PBMCs were obtained. A standard Ficoll-Paque protocol was used to isolate PBMCs from peripheral blood. TriZol was used to extract RNA from bulk PBMCs, CD4 and CD8 fractions, and dextramer-positive and dextramer-negative fractions. The chain is encoded by TRBV20-1 joined to TRBJ2-7, and TRBD2 aligns with 7 junction nucleotides. Sequencing was performed on PBMCs, taken more than 35 days after the first yellow fever vaccination. This clonotype was obtained from a man aged 18 to 30 who received the YFV17D yellow fever vaccine. The sequence in DNA is TGCAGTGCTAGAGAGCCAGCGGGGTTCTCCTACGAGCAGTACTTC. It codes for CSAREPAGFSYEQYF.